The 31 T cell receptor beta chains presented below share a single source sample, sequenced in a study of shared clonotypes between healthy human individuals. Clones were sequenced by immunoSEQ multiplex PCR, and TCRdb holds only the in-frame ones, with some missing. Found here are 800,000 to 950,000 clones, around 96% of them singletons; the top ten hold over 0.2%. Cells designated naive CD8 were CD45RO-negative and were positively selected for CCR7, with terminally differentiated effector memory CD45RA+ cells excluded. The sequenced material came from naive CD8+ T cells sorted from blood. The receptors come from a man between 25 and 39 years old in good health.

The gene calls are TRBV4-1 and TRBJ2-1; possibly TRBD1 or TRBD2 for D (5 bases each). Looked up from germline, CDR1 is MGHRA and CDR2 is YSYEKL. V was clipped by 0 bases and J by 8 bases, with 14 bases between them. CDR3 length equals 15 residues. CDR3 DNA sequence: TGCGCCAGCAGCCAAGAGGGACGGCTCAACGATGAGCAGTTCTTC. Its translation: CASSQEGRLNDEQFF.

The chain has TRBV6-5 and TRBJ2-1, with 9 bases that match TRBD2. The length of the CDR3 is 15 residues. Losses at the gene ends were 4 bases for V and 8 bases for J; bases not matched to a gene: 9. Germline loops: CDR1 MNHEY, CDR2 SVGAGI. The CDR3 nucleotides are TGTGCCAGCAGTTTAACAAGTAGCGGGAGCCATGAGCAGTTCTTC. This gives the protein CASSLTSSGSHEQFF.

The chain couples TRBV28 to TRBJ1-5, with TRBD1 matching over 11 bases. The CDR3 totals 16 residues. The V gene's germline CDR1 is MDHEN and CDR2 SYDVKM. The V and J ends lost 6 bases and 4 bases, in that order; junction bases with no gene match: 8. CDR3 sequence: CASRNPDRGLNQPQHF. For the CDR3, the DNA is TGTGCCAGCAGGAATCCGGACAGGGGGCTAAATCAGCCCCAGCATTTT.

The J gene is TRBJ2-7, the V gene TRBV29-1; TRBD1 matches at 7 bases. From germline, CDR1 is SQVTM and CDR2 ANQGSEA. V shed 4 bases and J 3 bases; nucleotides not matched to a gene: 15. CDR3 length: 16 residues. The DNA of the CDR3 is TGCAGCGTTGTCGCCGGAACAGGGGCAACCTACTACGAGCAGTACTTC. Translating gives CSVVAGTGATYYEQYF.

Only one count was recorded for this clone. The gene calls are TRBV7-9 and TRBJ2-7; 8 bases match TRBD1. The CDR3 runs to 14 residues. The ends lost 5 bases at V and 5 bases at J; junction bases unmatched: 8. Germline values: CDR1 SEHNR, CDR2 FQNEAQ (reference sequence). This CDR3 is CASSTGTGEDEQYF. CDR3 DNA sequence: TGTGCCAGCAGCACCGGGACAGGAGAAGACGAGCAGTACTTC.

Written as DNA, the CDR3 is TGTGCCAGCAGCTCGAGATACAGGGGACTAGCATCCTACAATGAGCAGTTCTTC. Encoded protein: CASSSRYRGLASYNEQFF. The rearrangement links TRBV5-6 to TRBJ2-1, with 9 bases matching TRBD2. Germline CDR1 reads SGHDT; CDR2 reads YYEEEE. The CDR3 spans 18 residues. Losses at the gene ends were 3 bases for V and 1 base for J; bases not matched to a gene: 11.

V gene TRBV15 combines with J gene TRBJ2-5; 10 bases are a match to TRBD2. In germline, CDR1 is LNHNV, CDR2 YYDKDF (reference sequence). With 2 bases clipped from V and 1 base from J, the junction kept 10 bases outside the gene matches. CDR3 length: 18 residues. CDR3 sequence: CATSRPLGLADLQETQYF. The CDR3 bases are TGTGCCACCAGCAGACCCTTAGGACTAGCGGACCTCCAAGAGACCCAGTACTTC.

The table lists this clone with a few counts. The CDR3 is CASSRGEVGSTEAFF. The CDR3 DNA follows: TGCGCCAGCAGCCGCGGTGAAGTAGGGAGCACTGAAGCTTTCTTT. This sequence joins TRBV5-1 and TRBJ1-1, with D uncertain. V was pared by 4 bases and J by 4 bases, with 17 bases between. This CDR3 comprises 15 residues. CDR1 and CDR2 (germline): SGHRS, YFSETQ.

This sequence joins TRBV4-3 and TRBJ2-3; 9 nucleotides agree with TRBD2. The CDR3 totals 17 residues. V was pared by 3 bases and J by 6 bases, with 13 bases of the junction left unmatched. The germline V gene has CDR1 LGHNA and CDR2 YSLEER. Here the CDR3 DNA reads TGCGCCAGCAGCCATACCCTAGGTAGCGGGAGCTATGATACGCAGTATTTT. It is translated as CASSHTLGSGSYDTQYF.

The CDR3 reads CASGETPNTGELFF. The DNA of the CDR3 is TGCGCCAGCGGAGAAACTCCGAACACCGGGGAGCTGTTTTTT. V gene TRBV5-1 combines with J gene TRBJ2-2; no definite D call. V lost 7 bases, J lost 0 bases, and 10 bases lay in between. Germline V gene sequence: CDR1 SGHRS, CDR2 YFSETQ. The CDR3 runs 14 residues.

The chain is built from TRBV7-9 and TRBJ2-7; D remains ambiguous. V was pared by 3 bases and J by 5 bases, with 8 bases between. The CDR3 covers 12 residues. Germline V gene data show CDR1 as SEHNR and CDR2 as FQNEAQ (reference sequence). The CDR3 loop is CASSFQSHEQYF. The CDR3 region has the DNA TGTGCCAGCAGCTTTCAGAGCCACGAGCAGTACTTC.

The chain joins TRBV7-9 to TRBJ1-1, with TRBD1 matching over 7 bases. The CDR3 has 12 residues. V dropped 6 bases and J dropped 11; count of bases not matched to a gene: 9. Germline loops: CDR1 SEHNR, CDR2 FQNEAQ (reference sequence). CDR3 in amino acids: CASSRQGRSAFF. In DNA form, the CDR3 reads TGTGCCAGCAGTCGACAGGGTCGATCGGCTTTCTTT.

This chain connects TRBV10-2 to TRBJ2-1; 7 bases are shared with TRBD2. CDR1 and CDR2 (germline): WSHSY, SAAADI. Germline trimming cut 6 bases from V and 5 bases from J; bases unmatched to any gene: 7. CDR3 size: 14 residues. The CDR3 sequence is CASSGLAEDNEQFF. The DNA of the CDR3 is TGCGCCAGCAGCGGGCTAGCGGAAGACAATGAGCAGTTCTTC.

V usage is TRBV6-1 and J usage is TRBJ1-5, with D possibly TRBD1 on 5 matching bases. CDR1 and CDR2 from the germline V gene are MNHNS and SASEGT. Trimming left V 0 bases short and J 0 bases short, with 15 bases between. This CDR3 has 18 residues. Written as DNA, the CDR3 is TGTGCCAGCAGTGAAGCTCCCGGGGCGTCGTATAGCAATCAGCCCCAGCATTTT. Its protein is CASSEAPGASYSNQPQHF.

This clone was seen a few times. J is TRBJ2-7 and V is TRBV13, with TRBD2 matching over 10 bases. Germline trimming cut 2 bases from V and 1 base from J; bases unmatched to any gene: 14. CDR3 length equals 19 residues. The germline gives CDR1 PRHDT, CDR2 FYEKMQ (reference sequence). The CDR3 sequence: CASSLTTRGLAEESYEQYF. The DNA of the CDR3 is TGTGCCAGCAGCTTAACGACGCGAGGACTAGCGGAGGAGTCCTACGAGCAGTACTTC.

This CDR3 is CASSLALTTYEQYF. CDR3 DNA sequence: TGCGCCAGCAGCTTGGCCTTGACGACCTACGAGCAGTACTTC. The chain recombines TRBV5-1 with TRBJ2-7; no clear D gene. Trimming removed 0 bases at V and 2 bases at J, with 9 bases between. The CDR3 length is 14 residues. Germline CDR1 is SGHRS and CDR2 is YFSETQ.

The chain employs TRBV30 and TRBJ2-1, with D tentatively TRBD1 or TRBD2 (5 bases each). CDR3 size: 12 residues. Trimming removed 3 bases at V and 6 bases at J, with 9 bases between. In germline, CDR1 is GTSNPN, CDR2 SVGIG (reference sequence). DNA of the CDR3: TGTGCCTGGAGCGAGGGGCCCAATGAGCAGTTCTTC. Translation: CAWSEGPNEQFF.

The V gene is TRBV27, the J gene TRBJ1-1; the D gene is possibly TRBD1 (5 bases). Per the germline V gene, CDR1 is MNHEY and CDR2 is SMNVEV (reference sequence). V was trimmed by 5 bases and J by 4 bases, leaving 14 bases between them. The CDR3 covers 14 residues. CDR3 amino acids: CASSLRIRGTEAFF. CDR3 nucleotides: TGTGCCAGCAGTCTGCGGATAAGGGGCACTGAAGCTTTCTTT.

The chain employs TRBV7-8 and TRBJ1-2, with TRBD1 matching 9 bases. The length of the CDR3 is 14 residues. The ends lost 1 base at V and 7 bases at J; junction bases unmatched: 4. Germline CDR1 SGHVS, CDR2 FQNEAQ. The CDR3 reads CASSLGGDRAGYTF. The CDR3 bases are TGTGCCAGCAGCTTAGGAGGGGACAGGGCTGGCTACACCTTC.

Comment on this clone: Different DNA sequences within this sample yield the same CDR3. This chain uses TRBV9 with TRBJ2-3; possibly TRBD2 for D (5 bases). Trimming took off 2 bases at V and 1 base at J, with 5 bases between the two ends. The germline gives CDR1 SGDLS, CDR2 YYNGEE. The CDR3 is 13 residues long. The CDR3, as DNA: TGTGCCAGCAGCGTTAGCGGCACAGATACGCAGTATTTT. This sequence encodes CASSVSGTDTQYF.

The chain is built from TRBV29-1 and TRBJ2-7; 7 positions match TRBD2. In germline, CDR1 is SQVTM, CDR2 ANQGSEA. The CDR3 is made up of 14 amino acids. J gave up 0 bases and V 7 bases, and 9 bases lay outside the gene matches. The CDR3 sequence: CSAQGLTNSYEQYF. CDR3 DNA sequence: TGCAGCGCCCAGGGACTAACGAACTCCTACGAGCAGTACTTC.

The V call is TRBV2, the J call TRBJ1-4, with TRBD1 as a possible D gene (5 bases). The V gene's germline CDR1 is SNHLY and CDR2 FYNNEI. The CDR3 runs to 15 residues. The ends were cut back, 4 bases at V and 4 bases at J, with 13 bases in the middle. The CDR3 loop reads CASSGGAGSNEKLFF. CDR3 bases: TGTGCCAGCAGTGGAGGGGCCGGAAGTAATGAAAAACTGTTTTTT.

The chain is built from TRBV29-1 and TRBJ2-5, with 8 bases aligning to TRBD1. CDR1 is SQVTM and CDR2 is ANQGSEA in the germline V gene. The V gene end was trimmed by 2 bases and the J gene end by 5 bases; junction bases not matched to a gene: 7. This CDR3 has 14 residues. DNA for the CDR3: TGCAGCGTTGAAAAAGCCAGGGGGCTGGAGACCCAGTACTTC. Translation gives CSVEKARGLETQYF.

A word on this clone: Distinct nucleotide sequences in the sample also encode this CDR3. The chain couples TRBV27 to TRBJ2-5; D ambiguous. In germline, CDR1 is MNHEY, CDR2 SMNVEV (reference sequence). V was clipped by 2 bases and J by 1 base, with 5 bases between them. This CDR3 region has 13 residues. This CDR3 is CASSLIAQETQYF. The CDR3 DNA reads TGTGCCAGCAGTTTAATCGCCCAAGAGACCCAGTACTTC.

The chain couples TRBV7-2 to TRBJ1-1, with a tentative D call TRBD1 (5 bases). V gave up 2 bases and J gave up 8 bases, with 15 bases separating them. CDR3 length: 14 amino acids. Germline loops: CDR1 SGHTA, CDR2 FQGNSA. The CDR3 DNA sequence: TGTGCCAGCAGCTTAATAGGCGCAGGGAACGAAGCTTTCTTT. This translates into CASSLIGAGNEAFF.

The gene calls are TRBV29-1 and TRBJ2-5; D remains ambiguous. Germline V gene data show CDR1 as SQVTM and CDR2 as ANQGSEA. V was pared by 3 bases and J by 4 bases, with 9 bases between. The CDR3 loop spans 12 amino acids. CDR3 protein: CSVETRPETQYF. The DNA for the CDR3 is TGCAGCGTTGAGACTCGCCCAGAGACCCAGTACTTC.

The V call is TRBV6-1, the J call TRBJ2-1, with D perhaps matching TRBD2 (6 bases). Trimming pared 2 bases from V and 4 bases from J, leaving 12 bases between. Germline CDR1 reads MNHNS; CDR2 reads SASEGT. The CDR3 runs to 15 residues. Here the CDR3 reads CASSEISGTYNEQFF. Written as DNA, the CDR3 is TGTGCCAGCAGTGAAATTAGCGGTACTTACAATGAGCAGTTCTTC.

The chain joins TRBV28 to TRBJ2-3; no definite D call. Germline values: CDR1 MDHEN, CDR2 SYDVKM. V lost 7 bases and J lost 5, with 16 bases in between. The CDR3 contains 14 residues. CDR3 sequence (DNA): TGTGCCAGCACCAGCGACGGATCAAAAGATACGCAGTATTTT. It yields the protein CASTSDGSKDTQYF.

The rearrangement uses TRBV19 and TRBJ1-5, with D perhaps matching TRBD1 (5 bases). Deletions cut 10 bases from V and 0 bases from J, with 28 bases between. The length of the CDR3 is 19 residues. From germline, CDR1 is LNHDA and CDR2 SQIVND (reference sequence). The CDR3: CAITLSGGTHDPSNQPQHF. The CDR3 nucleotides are TGTGCCATTACTCTCTCGGGAGGGACTCACGATCCTAGCAATCAGCCCCAGCATTTT.

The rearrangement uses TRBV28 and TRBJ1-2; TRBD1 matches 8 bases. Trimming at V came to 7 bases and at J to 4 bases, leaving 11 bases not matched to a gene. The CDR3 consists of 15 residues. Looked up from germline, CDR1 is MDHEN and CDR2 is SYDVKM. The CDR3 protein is CASTQDRELIYGYTF. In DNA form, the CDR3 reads TGTGCCAGCACCCAGGACAGGGAACTGATCTATGGCTACACCTTC.

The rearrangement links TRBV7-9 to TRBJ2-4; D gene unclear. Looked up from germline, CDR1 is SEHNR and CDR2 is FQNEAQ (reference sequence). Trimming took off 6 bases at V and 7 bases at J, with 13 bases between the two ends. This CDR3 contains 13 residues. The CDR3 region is CASSSDTQNIQYF. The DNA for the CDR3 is TGTGCCAGCAGTTCTGACACCCAGAACATTCAGTACTTC.